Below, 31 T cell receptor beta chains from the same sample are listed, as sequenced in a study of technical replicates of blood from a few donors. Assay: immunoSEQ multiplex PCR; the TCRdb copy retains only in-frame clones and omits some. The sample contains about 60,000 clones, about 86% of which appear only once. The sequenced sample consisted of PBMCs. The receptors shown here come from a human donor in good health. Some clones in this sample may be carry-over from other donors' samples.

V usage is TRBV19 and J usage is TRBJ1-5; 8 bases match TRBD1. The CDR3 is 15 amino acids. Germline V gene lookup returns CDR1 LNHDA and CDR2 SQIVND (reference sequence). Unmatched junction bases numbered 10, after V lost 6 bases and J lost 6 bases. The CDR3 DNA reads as TGTGCCAGTAGCAGCCGGGACAGGCTTCTTCAGCCCCAGCATTTT. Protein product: CASSSRDRLLQPQHF.

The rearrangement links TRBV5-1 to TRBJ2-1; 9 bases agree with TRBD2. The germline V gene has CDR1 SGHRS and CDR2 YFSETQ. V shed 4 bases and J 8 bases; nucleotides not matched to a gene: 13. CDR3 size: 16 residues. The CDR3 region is CASSPPSAGGEDEQFF. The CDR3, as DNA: TGCGCCAGCAGCCCCCCGTCAGCGGGAGGAGAGGATGAGCAGTTCTTC.

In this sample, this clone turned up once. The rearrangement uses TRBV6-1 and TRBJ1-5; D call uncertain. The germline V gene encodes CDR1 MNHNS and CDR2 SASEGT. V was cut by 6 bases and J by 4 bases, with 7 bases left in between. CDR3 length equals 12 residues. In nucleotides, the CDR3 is TGTGCCAGCAGGCCGGGAAATCAGCCCCAGCATTTT. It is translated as CASRPGNQPQHF.

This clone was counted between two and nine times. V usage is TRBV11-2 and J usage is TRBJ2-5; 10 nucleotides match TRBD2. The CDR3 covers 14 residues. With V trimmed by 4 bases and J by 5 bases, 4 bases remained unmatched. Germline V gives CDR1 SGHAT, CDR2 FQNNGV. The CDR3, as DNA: TGTGCCAGCAGCTACCGAGCGGGGGGGGAGACCCAGTACTTC. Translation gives CASSYRAGGETQYF.

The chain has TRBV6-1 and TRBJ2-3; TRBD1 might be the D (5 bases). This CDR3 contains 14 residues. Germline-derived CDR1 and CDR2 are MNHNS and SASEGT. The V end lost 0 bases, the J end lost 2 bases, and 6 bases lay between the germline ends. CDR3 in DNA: TGTGCCAGCAGTGAAGCGGGGCACACAGATACGCAGTATTTT. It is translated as CASSEAGHTDTQYF.

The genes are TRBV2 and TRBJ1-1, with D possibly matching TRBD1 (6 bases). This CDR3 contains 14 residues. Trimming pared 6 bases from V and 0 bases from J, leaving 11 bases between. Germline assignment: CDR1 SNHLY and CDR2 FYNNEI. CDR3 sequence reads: CASRGQPMNTEAFF. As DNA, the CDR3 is TGTGCCAGCAGAGGACAGCCCATGAACACTGAAGCTTTCTTT.

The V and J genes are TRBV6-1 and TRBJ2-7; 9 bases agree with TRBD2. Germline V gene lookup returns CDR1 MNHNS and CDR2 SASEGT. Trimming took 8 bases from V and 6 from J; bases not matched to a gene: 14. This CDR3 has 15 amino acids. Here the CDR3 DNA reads TGTGCCAGCGGTCGTTCTAGCGGGACCTCCCGCGAGCAGTACTTC. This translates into CASGRSSGTSREQYF.

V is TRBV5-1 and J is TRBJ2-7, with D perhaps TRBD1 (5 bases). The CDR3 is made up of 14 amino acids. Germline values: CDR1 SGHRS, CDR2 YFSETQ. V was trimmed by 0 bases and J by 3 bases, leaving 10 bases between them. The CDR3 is CASSLEQAIYEQYF. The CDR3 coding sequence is TGCGCCAGCAGCTTGGAACAGGCCATCTACGAGCAGTACTTC. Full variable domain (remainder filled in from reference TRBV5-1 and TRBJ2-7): KAGVTQTPRYLIKTRGQQVTLSCSPISGHRSVSWYQQTPGQGLQFLFEYFSETQRNKGNFPGRFSGRQFSNSRSEMNVSTLELGDSALYLCASSLEQAIYEQYFGPGTRLTVT.

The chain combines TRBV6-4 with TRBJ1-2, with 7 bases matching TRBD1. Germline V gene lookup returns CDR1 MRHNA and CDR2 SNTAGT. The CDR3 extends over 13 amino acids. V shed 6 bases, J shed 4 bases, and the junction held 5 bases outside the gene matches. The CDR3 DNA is TGTGCCAGCAGGAGGGACAGCGGCTATGGCTACACCTTC. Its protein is CASRRDSGYGYTF.

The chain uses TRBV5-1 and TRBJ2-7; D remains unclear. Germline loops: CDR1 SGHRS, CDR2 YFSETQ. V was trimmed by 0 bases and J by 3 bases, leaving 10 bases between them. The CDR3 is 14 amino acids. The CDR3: CASSLDSYGYEQYF. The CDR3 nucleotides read TGCGCCAGCAGCTTGGACTCCTACGGCTACGAGCAGTACTTC. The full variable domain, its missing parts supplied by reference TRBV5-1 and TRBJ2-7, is KAGVTQTPRYLIKTRGQQVTLSCSPISGHRSVSWYQQTPGQGLQFLFEYFSETQRNKGNFPGRFSGRQFSNSRSEMNVSTLELGDSALYLCASSLDSYGYEQYFGPGTRLTVT.

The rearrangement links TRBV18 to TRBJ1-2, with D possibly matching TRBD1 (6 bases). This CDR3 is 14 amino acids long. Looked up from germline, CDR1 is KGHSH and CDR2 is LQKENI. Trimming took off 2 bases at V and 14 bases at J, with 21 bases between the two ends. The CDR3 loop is CASSPERQDLARTF. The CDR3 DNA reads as TGTGCCAGCTCACCAGAACGACAGGACCTGGCTAGGACCTTC.

CDR3 nucleotides: TGTGCCAGCAGCTTAGAACACCTCACAGATACGCAGTATTTT. Its translation is CASSLEHLTDTQYF. The rearrangement links TRBV7-6 to TRBJ2-3; D is uncertain. Germline CDR1 SGHVS, CDR2 FNYEAQ. Trimming removed 1 base at V and 2 bases at J, with 7 bases between. The CDR3 runs to 14 residues.

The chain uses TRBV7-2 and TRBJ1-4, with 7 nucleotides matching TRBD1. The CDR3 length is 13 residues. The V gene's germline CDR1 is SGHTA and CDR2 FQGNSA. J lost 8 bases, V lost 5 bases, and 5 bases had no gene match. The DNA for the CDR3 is TGTGCCAGCAGCCAGAAGACAGGGGAAAAACTGTTTTTT. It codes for CASSQKTGEKLFF. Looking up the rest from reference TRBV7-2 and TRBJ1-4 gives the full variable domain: GAGVSQSPSNKVTEKGKDVELRCDPISGHTALYWYRQSLGQGLEFLIYFQGNSAPDKSGLPSDRFSAERTGGSVSTLTIQRTQQEDSAVYLCASSQKTGEKLFFGSGTQLSVL.

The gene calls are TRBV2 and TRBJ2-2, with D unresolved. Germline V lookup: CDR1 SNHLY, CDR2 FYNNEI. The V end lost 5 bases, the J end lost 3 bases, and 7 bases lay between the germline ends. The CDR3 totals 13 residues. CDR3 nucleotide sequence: TGTGCCAGCAGTCTAATAGACACCGGGGAGCTGTTTTTT. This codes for CASSLIDTGELFF.

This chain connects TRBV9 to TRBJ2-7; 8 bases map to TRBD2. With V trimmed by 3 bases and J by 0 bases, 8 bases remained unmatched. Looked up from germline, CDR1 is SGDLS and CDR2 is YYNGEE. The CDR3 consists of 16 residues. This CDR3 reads CASSATSGTSSYEQYF. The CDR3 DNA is TGTGCCAGCAGCGCAACTAGCGGTACTAGCTCCTACGAGCAGTACTTC.

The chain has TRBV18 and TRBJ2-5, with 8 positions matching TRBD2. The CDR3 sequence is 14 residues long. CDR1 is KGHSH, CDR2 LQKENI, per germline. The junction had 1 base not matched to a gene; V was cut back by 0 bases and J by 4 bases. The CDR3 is CASSPPGLGETQYF. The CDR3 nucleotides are TGTGCCAGCTCACCACCGGGACTAGGAGAGACCCAGTACTTC.

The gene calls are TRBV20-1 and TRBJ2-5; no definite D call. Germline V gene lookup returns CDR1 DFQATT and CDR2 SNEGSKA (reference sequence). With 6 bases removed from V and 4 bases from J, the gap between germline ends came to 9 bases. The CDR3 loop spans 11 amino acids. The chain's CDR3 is CSAGPRETQYF. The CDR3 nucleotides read TGCAGTGCCGGTCCTCGAGAGACCCAGTACTTC.

The CDR3 DNA sequence: TGTGCCACCAGCAGAGATTATGTGGGCAAGGAGCAGTACTTC. Translated, it gives CATSRDYVGKEQYF. The chain recombines TRBV15 with TRBJ2-7; D unresolved. CDR3 length equals 14 residues. Germline V CDR1 and CDR2: LNHNV, YYDKDF (reference sequence). Trimming shortened V by 0 bases and J by 7 bases, and 13 bases separated the two germline ends.

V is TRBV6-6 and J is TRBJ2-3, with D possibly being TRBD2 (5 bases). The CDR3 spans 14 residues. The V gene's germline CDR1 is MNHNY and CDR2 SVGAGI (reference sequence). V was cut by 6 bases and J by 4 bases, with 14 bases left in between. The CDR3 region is CASSRTRTADTQYF. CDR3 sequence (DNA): TGTGCCAGCAGCCGCACTAGGACGGCAGATACGCAGTATTTT.

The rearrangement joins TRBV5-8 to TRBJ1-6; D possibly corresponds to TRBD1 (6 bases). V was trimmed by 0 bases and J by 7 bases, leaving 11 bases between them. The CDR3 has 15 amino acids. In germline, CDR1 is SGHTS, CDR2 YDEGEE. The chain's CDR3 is CASSLGQVRNSPLHF. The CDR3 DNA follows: TGTGCCAGCAGCTTGGGACAGGTTCGGAATTCACCCCTCCACTTT.

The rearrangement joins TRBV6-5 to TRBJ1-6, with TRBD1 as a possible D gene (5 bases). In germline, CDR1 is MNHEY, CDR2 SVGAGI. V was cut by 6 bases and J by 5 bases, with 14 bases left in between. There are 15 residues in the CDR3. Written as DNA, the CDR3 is TGTGCCAGCAGGAGACAGTCCGCCGATAATTCACCCCTCCACTTT. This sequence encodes CASRRQSADNSPLHF.

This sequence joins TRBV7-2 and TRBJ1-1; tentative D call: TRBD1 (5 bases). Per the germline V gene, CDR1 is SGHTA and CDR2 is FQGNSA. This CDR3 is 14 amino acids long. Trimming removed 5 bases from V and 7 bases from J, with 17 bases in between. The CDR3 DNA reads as TGTGCCAGCAGCCCGGCAGGCAGGGCGGATGAAGCTTTCTTT. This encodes CASSPAGRADEAFF.

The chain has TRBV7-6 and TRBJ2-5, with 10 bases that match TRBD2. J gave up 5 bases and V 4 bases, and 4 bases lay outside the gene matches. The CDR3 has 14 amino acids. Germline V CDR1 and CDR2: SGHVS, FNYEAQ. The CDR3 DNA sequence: TGTGCCAGCAGCTCACTAGCGGGATGGGAGACCCAGTACTTC. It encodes CASSSLAGWETQYF.

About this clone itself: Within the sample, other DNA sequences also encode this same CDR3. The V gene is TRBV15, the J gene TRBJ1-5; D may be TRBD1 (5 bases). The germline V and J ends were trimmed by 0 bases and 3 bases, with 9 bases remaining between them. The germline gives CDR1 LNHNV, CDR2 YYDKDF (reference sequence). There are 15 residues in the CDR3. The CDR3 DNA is TGTGCCACCAGCAGAGATCAGGGTAACAATCAGCCCCAGCATTTT. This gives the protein CATSRDQGNNQPQHF.

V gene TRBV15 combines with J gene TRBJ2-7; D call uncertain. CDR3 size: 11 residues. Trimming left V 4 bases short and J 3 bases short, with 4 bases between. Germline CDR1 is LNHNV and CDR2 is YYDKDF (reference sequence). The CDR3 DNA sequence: TGTGCCACCAGCACCCACTACGAGCAGTACTTC. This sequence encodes CATSTHYEQYF.

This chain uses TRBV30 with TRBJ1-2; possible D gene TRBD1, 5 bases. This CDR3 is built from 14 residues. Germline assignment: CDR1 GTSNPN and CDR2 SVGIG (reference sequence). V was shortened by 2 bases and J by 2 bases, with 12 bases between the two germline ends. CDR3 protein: CAWSSGGGNYGYTF. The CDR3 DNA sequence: TGTGCCTGGAGTTCTGGCGGGGGAAACTATGGCTACACCTTC.

The CDR3 nucleotides are TGTGCCAGCTCCCTGGACAGGTTTGGGACCCAGTACTTC. Translating gives CASSLDRFGTQYF. This sequence joins TRBV18 and TRBJ2-5; TRBD1 matches at 7 bases. The CDR3 runs to 13 residues. The germline gives CDR1 KGHSH, CDR2 LQKENI. Trimming took 6 bases from V and 7 from J; bases not matched to a gene: 8.

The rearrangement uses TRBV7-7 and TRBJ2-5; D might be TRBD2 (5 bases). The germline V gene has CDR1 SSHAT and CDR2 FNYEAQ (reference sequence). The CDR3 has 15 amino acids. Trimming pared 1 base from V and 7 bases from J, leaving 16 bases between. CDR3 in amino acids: CASSLGFDYGGTQYF. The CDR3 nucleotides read TGTGCCAGCAGCTTAGGTTTCGACTACGGCGGGACCCAGTACTTC.

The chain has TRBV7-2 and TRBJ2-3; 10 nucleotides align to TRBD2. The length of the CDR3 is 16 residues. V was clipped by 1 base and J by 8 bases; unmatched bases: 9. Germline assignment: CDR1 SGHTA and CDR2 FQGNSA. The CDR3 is CASSLGTSGPGATQYF. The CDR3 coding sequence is TGTGCCAGCAGCTTAGGGACTAGCGGCCCTGGCGCTACGCAGTATTTT.

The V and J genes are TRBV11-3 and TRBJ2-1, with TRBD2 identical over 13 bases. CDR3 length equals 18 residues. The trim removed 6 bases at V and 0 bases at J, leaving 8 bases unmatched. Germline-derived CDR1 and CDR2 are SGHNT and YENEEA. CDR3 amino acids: CASSSGTSGDLSYNEQFF. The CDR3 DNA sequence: TGTGCCAGCAGTTCCGGGACTAGCGGGGACCTCTCCTACAATGAGCAGTTCTTC.

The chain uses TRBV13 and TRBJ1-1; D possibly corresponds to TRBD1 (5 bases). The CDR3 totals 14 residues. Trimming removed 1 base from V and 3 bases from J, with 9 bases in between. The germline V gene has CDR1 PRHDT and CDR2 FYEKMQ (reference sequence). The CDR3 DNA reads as TGTGCCAGCAGCTTAGAAGGGGAGGACACTGAAGCTTTCTTT. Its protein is CASSLEGEDTEAFF. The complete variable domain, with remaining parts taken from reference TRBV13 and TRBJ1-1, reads AAGVIQSPRHLIKEKRETATLKCYPIPRHDTVYWYQQGPGQDPQFLISFYEKMQSDKGSIPDRFSAQQFSDYHSELNMSSLELGDSALYFCASSLEGEDTEAFFGQGTRLTVV.